A single TCR beta chain is shown here with its context. Original methodology: Researchers report that nucleated cell counts were estimated from reference gene primer amplification. Using immunoSEQ multiplex PCR, the repertoire was profiled, and TCRdb retains in-frame clones only, with some absent. D and trimming come from the DNA, and the V and J calls and clone size come from that table. The sample shows fewer than 200,000 clones, approximately 90% of them seen only once. The CDR3 is made up of 14 amino acids. Germline lookup yields CDR1 SGHRS and CDR2 YFSETQ. With V trimmed by 2 bases and J by 7 bases, 5 bases remained unmatched. The record originates from a study of blood T cell repertoires in COVID-19. Study-level background: Sites across the United States, Italy and Spain contributed samples from acute and convalescent COVID-19.

The sequenced material came from peripheral blood. The TCR comes from a man aged 18 to 29 with COVID-19, enrolled during active disease. V usage is TRBV5-1 and J usage is TRBJ2-2; 7 bases match TRBD1. The CDR3 bases are TGCGCCAGCAGCTTACTTACAGGGGTCGGGGAGCTGTTTTTT. This codes for CASSLLTGVGELFF. Complete variable domain (other parts from reference TRBV5-1 and TRBJ2-2): KAGVTQTPRYLIKTRGQQVTLSCSPISGHRSVSWYQQTPGQGLQFLFEYFSETQRNKGNFPGRFSGRQFSNSRSEMNVSTLELGDSALYLCASSLLTGVGELFFGEGSRLTVL.